This paragraph covers one T cell receptor beta chain sequence. Some clones are missing from TCRdb's copy, which holds only in-frame ones; the method was immunoSEQ multiplex PCR. This table holds around 500,000 clones, 70% to 90% found once. The data derive from a study of blood T cell repertoires in COVID-19. J was trimmed by 4 bases and V by 3 bases; bases with no gene match: 14. The CDR3 has 18 amino acids. The germline gives CDR1 MDHEN, CDR2 SYDVKM. Sequencing was carried out using peripheral blood. This clonotype originated in a human donor in a cohort sampled during active COVID-19. The chain couples TRBV28 to TRBJ1-2, with TRBD1 identical over 10 bases. The CDR3 region is CASSFPGTGVRPLYGYTF. The CDR3 DNA reads as TGTGCCAGCAGTTTCCCCGGGACAGGGGTCAGACCGCTCTATGGCTACACCTTC.